The T cell receptor (beta chain) described here comes from a study of shared clonotypes between healthy human individuals. Measured with immunoSEQ multiplex PCR; TCRdb has only the in-frame clones, and not every one. The sample lists over 750,000 clones; 95% to 97% were seen once. Broader study findings: A limitation of the genetic and exposure-history diversity represented arose from few donors.

CDR1 is SQVTM, CDR2 ANQGSEA, per germline. Trimming took off 3 bases at V and 0 bases at J, with 9 bases between the two ends. The CDR3 totals 13 residues. This clone occurred a few times. Its specificity is not known. Terminally differentiated effector memory CD45RA+ cells were excluded from the naive CD8 cells, which were CD45RO-negative and positively selected for CCR7. V and J are TRBV29-1 and TRBJ2-7; D gene unclear. This receptor was obtained from a man aged 25 to 40 in good health. The sequencing sample was made of naive CD8+ T cells sorted from blood. The CDR3 is CSVDVDSSYEQYF. In nucleotides, the CDR3 is TGCAGCGTTGATGTGGATAGCTCCTACGAGCAGTACTTC.